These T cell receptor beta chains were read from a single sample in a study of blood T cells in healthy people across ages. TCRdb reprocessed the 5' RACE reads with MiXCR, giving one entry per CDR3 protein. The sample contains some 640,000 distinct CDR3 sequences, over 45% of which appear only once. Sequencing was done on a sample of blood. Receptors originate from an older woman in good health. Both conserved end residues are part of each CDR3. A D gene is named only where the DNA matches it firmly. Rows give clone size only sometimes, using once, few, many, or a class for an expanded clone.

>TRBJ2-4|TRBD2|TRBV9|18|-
CASSVDGGGLRAKNIQYF
TGTGCCAGCAGCGTAGATGGCGGGGGGCTGAGGGCCAAAAACATTCAGTACTTC
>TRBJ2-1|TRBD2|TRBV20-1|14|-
CSARLRDYGNEQFF
TGCAGTGCTCGCCTCCGGGACTATGGGAATGAGCAGTTCTTC
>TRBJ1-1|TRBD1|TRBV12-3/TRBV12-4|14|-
CASSPRTGGTEAFF
TGTGCCAGCAGTCCCCGCACAGGGGGCACTGAAGCTTTCTTT
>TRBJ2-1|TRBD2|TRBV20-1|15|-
CSARDASGSGNEQFF
TGCAGTGCTAGAGATGCGAGCGGGAGTGGGAATGAGCAGTTCTTC
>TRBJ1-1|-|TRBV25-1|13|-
CASDGGGNTEAFF
TGTGCCAGCGACGGAGGGGGGAACACTGAAGCTTTCTTT
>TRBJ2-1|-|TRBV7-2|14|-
CASSPRLGTLGQFF
TGTGCCAGCAGTCCCCGACTAGGGACCTTGGGCCAGTTCTTC
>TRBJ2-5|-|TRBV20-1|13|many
CSAPPGRRETQYF
TGCAGTGCTCCTCCGGGACGGAGGGAGACCCAGTACTTC
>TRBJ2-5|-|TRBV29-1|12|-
CSVIGVQETQYF
TGCAGCGTGATCGGGGTCCAAGAGACCCAGTACTTC
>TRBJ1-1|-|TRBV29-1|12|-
CSAPFGGPEAFF
TGCAGCGCCCCGTTTGGGGGGCCTGAAGCTTTCTTT
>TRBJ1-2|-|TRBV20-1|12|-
CSALDSNDGYTF
TGCAGTGCCTTGGACAGCAACGATGGCTACACCTTC
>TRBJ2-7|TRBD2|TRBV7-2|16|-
CASSLLAGQSSYEQYF
TGTGCCAGCAGCTTGCTAGCGGGACAGAGCTCCTACGAGCAGTACTTC
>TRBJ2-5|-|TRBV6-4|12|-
CASSDIYNEQYF
TGTGCCAGCAGTGACATCTACAATGAGCAGTACTTC
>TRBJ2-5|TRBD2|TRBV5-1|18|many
CASSLGFSGRVKTNEQYF
TGCGCCAGCAGCTTGGGATTCAGTGGGAGGGTTAAGACCAATGAGCAGTACTTC
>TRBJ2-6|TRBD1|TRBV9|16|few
CASSVAGGKGANVLTF
TGTGCCAGCAGCGTAGCAGGGGGCAAGGGGGCCAACGTCCTGACTTTC
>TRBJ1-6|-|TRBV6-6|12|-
CASSGLNSPLHF
TGTGCCAGCAGCGGCCTTAATTCACCCCTCCACTTT
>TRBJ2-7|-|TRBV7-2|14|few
CASSRPPGASTQYF
TGTGCCAGCAGCCGACCCCCTGGAGCAAGCACCCAGTACTTC
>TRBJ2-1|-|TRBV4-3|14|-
CVSSQDYQYNEQFF
TGCGTCAGCAGCCAGGACTACCAATACAATGAGCAGTTCTTC
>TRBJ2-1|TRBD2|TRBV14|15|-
CASSQPSGRRNEQFF
TGTGCCAGCAGCCAACCTAGCGGGAGGAGAAATGAGCAGTTCTTC
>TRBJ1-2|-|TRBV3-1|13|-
CASSPSYRYGYTF
TGTGCCAGCAGCCCGTCCTATCGCTATGGCTACACCTTC
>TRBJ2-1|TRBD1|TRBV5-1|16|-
CASSYDRVGSYNEQFF
TGCGCCAGCAGCTACGACAGGGTCGGCTCCTACAATGAGCAGTTCTTC
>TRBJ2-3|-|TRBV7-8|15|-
CASRPRAGGTDTQYF
TGTGCCAGCAGACCACGGGCAGGGGGCACAGATACGCAGTATTTT
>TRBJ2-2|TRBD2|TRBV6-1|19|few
CASTTSLEGLAVNTGELFF
TGTGCCAGCACTACCTCCCTCGAGGGACTAGCGGTGAACACCGGGGAGCTGTTTTTT
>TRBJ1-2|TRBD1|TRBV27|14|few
CASSPSNRGSGYTF
TGTGCCAGCAGCCCCTCAAACAGGGGGTCTGGCTACACCTTC
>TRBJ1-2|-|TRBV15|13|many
CATSGTQGYGYTF
TGTGCCACCAGCGGGACGCAGGGCTATGGCTACACCTTC
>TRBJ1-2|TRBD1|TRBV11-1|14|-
CASSPRQGPYGYTF
TGTGCCAGCAGCCCGCGACAGGGCCCCTATGGCTACACCTTC
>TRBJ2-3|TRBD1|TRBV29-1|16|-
CSVRTGKGRYTDTQYF
TGCAGCGTCAGGACAGGGAAGGGACGGTACACAGATACGCAGTATTTT
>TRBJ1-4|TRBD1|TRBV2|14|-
CASRPGQGREKLFF
TGTGCCAGCAGACCGGGACAGGGGAGGGAAAAACTGTTTTTT
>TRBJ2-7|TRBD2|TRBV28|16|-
CASSFGGTSGTYEQYF
TGTGCCAGCAGTTTTGGGGGGACTAGCGGTACCTACGAGCAGTACTTC
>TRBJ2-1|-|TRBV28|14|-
CASSLGNSYNEQFF
TGTGCCAGCAGTTTGGGGAACTCCTACAATGAGCAGTTCTTC
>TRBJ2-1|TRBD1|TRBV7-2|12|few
CASSRRDSSKFF
TGTGCCAGCAGCCGCCGGGACAGTTCAAAGTTCTTC
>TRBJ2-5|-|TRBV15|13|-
CATSRGSQETQYF
TGTGCCACCAGCAGAGGCAGCCAAGAGACCCAGTACTTC
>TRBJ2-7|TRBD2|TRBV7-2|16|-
CASSSPPAGAYYEQYF
TGTGCCAGCAGCTCCCCCCCAGCGGGAGCCTACTACGAGCAGTACTTC
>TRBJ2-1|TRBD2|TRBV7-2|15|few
CASSPPGTRGGEQFF
TGTGCCAGCAGCCCCCCGGGGACTAGAGGAGGTGAGCAGTTCTTC
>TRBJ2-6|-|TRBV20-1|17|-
CSASTVGPSSGANVLTF
TGCAGTGCTAGCACTGTAGGGCCGAGCTCTGGGGCCAACGTCCTGACTTTC
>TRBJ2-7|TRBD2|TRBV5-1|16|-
CASSLAGGAFSYEQYF
TGCGCCAGCAGCTTGGCCGGGGGGGCGTTTTCCTACGAGCAGTACTTC
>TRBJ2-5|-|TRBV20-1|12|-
CSASAPGETQYF
TGCAGTGCCAGCGCCCCCGGAGAGACCCAGTACTTC
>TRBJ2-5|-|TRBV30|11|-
CACKGWETQYF
TGTGCCTGCAAGGGGTGGGAGACCCAGTACTTC
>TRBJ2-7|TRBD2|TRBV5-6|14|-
CTSSRGGIKYEQYF
TGTACCAGCTCCCGCGGGGGGATTAAGTACGAGCAGTACTTC
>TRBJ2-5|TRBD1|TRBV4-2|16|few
CASSQESPRGLEAQYF
TGTGCCAGCAGCCAAGAAAGTCCCAGGGGGCTTGAGGCCCAGTACTTC
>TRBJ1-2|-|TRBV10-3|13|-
CAISLQGGFGYTF
TGTGCCATCAGCCTACAGGGAGGTTTTGGCTACACCTTC
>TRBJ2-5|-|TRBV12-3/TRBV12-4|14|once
CASSPTSPQETQYF
TGTGCCAGCAGCCCGACATCCCCTCAAGAGACCCAGTACTTC
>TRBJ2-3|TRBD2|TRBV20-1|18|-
CSASLPYRLAGAADTQYF
TGCAGTGCCAGCCTCCCCTATAGGCTAGCGGGAGCGGCAGATACGCAGTATTTT
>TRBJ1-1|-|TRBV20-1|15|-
CSASRNDYKNTEAFF
TGCAGTGCTAGCCGAAACGACTACAAGAACACTGAAGCTTTCTTT
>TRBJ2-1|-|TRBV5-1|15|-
CASSSTGTAANEQFF
TGCGCCAGCAGCTCCACCGGGACCGCGGCGAATGAGCAGTTCTTC
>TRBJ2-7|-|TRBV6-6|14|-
CASSPGHPGDEQYF
TGTGCCAGCAGTCCGGGACACCCAGGGGATGAGCAGTACTTC
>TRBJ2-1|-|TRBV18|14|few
CASSPSGGYNEQFF
TGTGCCAGCTCACCGTCAGGAGGGTACAATGAGCAGTTCTTC
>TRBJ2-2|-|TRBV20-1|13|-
CSARVWNTGELFF
TGCAGTGCTAGAGTATGGAACACCGGGGAGCTGTTTTTT
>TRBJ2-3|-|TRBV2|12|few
CASRSGGDTQYF
TGTGCCAGCAGGTCAGGGGGGGATACGCAGTATTTT
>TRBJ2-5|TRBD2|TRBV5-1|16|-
CASSLYGGGRLNEQYF
TGCGCCAGCAGCTTATATGGAGGCGGGAGGCTCAATGAGCAGTACTTC
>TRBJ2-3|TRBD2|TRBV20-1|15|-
CSATGLADYTDAQYF
TGCAGTGCCACCGGACTAGCGGACTACACAGATGCGCAGTATTTT
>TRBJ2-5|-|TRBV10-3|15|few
CAIRGRERPGETQYF
TGTGCCATCAGGGGCCGAGAACGGCCAGGGGAGACCCAGTACTTC
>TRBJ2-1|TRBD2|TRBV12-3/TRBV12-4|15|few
CASSGLAETYNEQFF
TGTGCCAGCAGCGGACTAGCGGAGACCTACAATGAGCAGTTCTTC
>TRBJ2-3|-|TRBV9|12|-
CASSPVADTQYF
TGTGCCAGCAGCCCCGTTGCAGATACGCAGTATTTT
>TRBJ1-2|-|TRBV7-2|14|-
CASSSTGANYGYTF
TGTGCCAGCAGCTCGACAGGAGCTAACTATGGCTACACCTTC
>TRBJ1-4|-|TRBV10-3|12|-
CAISERVEKLFF
TGTGCCATCAGTGAAAGGGTTGAAAAACTGTTTTTT